This TCR beta chain was captured in a study of blood T cells in healthy people across ages. Study conclusions and caveats: Long-lived donors had more naive CD4+ cells and higher diversity than aged donors.

The second PCR ran roughly 6 to 11 cycles with a sample-barcoded 5' primer and J-beta primers. TCRdb fed the 5' RACE reads into MiXCR, producing one record per CDR3 protein. Of more than 650,000 distinct CDR3 sequences listed, roughly 20% were seen once; the top ten hold under 25%. On this clonotype itself: Its matching antigen is unknown.

This CDR3 has 14 residues. CDR1 is SGHTA and CDR2 is FQGNSA in the germline V gene. V lost 1 base and J 4 bases, leaving 9 bases between the germline ends. Material: blood. The chain links TRBV7-2 to TRBJ2-3, with a possible D match to TRBD2 (6 bases). This sequence was found in a man between 65 and 85 years old in good health. The CDR3 loop reads CASSLVTSSDTQYF. The CDR3 DNA follows: TGTGCCAGCAGCTTAGTAACTAGCTCAGATACGCAGTATTTT. The full variable domain, rest sourced from reference TRBV7-2 and TRBJ2-3, is GAGVSQSPSNKVTEKGKDVELRCDPISGHTALYWYRQSLGQGLEFLIYFQGNSAPDKSGLPSDRFSAERTGGSVSTLTIQRTQQEDSAVYLCASSLVTSSDTQYFGPGTRLTVL.